The subject of this entry is one TCR beta chain. At the DNA level, this CDR3 is encoded by other sequences in the same sample as well. The sample belongs to a study of shared clonotypes between healthy human individuals. The deep-level immunoSEQ assay was used. Here immunoSEQ multiplex PCR was the method, and the copy in TCRdb shows in-frame clones only, minus some. The sample yields hundreds of thousands of clones, approximately 96% seen once. As defined, naive CD8 cells were CD45RO-negative and positively selected for CCR7, with terminally differentiated effector memory CD45RA+ cells excluded. This clonotype was obtained from a young woman in good health. Sequencing used naive CD8+ T cells sorted from blood.

The DNA of the CDR3 is TGTGCCAGCAGCGTAGGGGGGACCTACAATGAGCAGTTCTTC. Its translation is CASSVGGTYNEQFF. The V gene is TRBV9, the J gene TRBJ2-1; either TRBD1 or TRBD2 may fit D (5 bases each). There are 14 residues in the CDR3. V shed 0 bases and J shed 2 bases, with 6 bases lying between them. CDR1 SGDLS and CDR2 YYNGEE come from the germline V gene.